This paragraph covers one TCR beta chain sequence. Its cognate antigen is unknown. This CDR3 has 17 amino acids. With 0 bases clipped from V and 1 base from J, the junction kept 6 bases outside the gene matches. Germline values: CDR1 SGHDT, CDR2 YYEEEE. This entry comes from a study of T cell repertoires in cytomegalovirus infection. Study outcomes and limitations: Identification of carriers of CMV plus the relevant HLA was achieved through cumulative public TCR beta family frequency.

TCRdb fed the reads into MiXCR, producing one record per CDR3 protein. The data contain around 490,000 distinct CDR3 sequences, more than 20% of them singletons. The chain combines TRBV5-6 with TRBJ1-5; TRBD1 matches at 8 bases. This TCR came from a human donor in good health (CMV status not recorded). Some clones in this sample may be carry-over from other donors' samples. The specimen sequenced was PBMCs. The CDR3: CASSLATGGDSNQPQHF. In nucleotides, the CDR3 is TGTGCCAGCAGCTTGGCTACAGGGGGAGACAGCAATCAGCCCCAGCATTTT.